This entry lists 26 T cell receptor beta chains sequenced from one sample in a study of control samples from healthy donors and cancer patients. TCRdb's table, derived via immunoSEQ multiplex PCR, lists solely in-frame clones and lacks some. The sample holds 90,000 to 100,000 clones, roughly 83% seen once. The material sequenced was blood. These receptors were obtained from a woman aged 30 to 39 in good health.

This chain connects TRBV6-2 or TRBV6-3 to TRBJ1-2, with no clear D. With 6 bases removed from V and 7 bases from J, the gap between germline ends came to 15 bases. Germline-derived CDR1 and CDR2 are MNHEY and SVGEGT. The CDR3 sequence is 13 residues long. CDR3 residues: CASSPRDVRGYTF. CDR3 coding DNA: TGTGCCAGCAGCCCTAGGGATGTCCGTGGCTACACCTTC.

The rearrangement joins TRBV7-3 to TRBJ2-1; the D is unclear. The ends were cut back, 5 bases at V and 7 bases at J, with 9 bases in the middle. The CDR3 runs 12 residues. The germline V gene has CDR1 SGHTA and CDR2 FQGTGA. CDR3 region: CASSRGVNEQFF. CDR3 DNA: TGTGCCAGCAGCCGCGGCGTTAATGAGCAGTTCTTC.

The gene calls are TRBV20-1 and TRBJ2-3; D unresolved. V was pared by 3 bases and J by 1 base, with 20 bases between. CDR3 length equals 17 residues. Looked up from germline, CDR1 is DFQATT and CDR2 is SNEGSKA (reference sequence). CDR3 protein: CSASPLRKDLRTDTQYF. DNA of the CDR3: TGCAGTGCTAGTCCCCTCCGCAAGGATCTACGCACAGATACGCAGTATTTT.

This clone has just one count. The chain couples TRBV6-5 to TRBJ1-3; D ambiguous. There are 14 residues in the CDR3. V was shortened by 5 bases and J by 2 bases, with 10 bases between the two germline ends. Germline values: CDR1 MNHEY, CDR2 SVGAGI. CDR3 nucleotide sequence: TGTGCCAGCAGTCCCGGGGTAGCTGGAAACACCATATATTTT. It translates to CASSPGVAGNTIYF.

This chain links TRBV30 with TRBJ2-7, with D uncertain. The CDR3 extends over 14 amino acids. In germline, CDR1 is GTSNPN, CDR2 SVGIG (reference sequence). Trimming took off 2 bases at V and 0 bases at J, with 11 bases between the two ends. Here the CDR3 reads CAWSRRPYSYEQYF. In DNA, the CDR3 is TGTGCCTGGAGTCGTAGACCGTACTCCTACGAGCAGTACTTC. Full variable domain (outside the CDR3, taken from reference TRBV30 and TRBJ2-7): SQTIHQWPATLVQPVGSPLSLECTVEGTSNPNLYWYRQAAGRGLQLLFYSVGIGQISSEVPQNLSASRPQDRQFILSSKKLLLSDSGFYLCAWSRRPYSYEQYFGPGTRLTVT.

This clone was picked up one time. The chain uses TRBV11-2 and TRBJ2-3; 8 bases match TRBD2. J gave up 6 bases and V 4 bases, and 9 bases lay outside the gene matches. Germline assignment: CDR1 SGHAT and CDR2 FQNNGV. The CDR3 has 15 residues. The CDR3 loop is CASSSGLAQGDTQYF. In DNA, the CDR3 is TGTGCCAGCAGCTCAGGACTAGCCCAAGGGGATACGCAGTATTTT. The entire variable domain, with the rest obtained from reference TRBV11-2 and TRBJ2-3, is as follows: EAGVAQSPRYKIIEKRQSVAFWCNPISGHATLYWYQQILGQGPKLLIQFQNNGVVDDSQLPKDRFSAERLKGVDSTLKIQPAKLEDSAVYLCASSSGLAQGDTQYFGPGTRLTVL.

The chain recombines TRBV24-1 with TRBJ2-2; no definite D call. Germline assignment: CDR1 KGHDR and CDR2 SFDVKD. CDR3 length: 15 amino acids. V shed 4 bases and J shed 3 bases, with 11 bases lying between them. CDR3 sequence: CATSDSPDYTGELFF. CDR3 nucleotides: TGTGCCACCAGTGACTCACCCGATTACACCGGGGAGCTGTTTTTT.

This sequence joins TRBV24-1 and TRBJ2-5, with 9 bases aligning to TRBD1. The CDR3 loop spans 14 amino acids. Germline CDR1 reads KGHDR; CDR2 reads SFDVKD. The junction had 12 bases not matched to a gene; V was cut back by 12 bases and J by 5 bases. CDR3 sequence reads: CAPYHRGRGETQYF. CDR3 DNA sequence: TGTGCCCCCTATCACAGGGGGCGCGGGGAGACCCAGTACTTC.

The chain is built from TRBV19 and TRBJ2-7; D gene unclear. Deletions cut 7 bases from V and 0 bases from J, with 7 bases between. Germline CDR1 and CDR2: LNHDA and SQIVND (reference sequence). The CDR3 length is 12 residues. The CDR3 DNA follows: TGTGCCAGTATGGACGCCTCCTACGAGCAGTACTTC. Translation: CASMDASYEQYF.

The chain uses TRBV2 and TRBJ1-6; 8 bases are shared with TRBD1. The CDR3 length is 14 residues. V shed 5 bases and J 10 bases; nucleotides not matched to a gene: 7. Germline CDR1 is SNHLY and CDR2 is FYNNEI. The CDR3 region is CASSLDRAGSPLHF. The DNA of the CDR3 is TGTGCCAGCAGTTTGGACAGGGCAGGCTCACCCCTCCACTTT.

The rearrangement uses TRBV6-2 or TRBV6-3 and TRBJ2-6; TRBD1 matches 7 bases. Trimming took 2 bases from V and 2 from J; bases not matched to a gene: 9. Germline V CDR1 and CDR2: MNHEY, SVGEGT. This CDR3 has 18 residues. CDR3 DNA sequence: TGTGCCAGCAGTTACCACCGGGACAGAAGACCTGGGGCCAACGTCCTGACTTTC. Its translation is CASSYHRDRRPGANVLTF.

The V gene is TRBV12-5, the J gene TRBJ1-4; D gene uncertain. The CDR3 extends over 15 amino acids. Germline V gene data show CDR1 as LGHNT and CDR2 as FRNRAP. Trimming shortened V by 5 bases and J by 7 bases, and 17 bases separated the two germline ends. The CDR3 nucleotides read TGTGCTAGTGGTCCCGATACGGGTGCGGTTGAAAAACTGTTTTTT. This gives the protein CASGPDTGAVEKLFF.

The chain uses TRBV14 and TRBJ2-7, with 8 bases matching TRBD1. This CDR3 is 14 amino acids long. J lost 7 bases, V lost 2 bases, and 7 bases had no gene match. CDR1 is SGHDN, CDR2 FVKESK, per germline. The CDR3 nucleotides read TGTGCCAGCAGCCAAAACAGGGGGGTAAGGGAGCAGTACTTC. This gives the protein CASSQNRGVREQYF.

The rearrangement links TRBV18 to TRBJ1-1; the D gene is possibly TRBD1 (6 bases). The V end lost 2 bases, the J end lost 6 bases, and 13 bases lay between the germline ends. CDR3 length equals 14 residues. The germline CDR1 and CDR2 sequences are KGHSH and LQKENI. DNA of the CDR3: TGTGCCAGCTCACCAATCGGGGGCGCCGCTGAAGCTTTCTTT. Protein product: CASSPIGGAAEAFF.

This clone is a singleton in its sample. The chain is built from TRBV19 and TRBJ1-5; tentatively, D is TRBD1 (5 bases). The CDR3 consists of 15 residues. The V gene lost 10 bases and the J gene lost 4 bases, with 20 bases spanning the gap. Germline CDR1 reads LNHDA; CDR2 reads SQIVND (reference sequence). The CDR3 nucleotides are TGTGCCACAAAGAGAGGGGTAGGTGCAAATCAGCCCCAGCATTTT. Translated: CATKRGVGANQPQHF.

The CDR3 here is CASSTTGVGNIQYF. As DNA, the CDR3 is TGTGCCAGCAGTACTACGGGGGTGGGAAACATTCAGTACTTC. The V gene is TRBV27, the J gene TRBJ2-4; a weak D match, TRBD2 (6 bases). This CDR3 contains 14 residues. Germline V gene sequence: CDR1 MNHEY, CDR2 SMNVEV (reference sequence). V was shortened by 5 bases and J by 6 bases, with 14 bases between the two germline ends.

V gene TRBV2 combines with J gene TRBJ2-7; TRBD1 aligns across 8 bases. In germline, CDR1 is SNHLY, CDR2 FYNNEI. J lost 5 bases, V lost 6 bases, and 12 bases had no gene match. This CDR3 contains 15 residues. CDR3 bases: TGTGCCAGCAGAGATCTCGGGACAGGTTCCCACGAGCAGTACTTC. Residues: CASRDLGTGSHEQYF. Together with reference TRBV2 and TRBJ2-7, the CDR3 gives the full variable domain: EPEVTQTPSHQVTQMGQEVILRCVPISNHLYFYWYRQILGQKVEFLVSFYNNEISEKSEIFDDQFSVERPDGSNFTLKIRSTKLEDSAMYFCASRDLGTGSHEQYFGPGTRLTVT.

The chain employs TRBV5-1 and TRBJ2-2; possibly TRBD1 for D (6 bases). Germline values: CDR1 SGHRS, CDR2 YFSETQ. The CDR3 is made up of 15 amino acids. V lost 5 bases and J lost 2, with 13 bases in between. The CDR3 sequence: CASSKETGNTGELFF. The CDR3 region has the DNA TGCGCCAGCAGTAAGGAGACAGGCAACACCGGGGAGCTGTTTTTT.

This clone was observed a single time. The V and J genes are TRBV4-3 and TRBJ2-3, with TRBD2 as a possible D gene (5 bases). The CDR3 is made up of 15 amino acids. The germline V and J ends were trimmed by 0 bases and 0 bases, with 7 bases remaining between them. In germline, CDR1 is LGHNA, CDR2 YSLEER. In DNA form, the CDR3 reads TGCGCCAGCAGCCAAGAATGGACTAGCACAGATACGCAGTATTTT. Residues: CASSQEWTSTDTQYF.

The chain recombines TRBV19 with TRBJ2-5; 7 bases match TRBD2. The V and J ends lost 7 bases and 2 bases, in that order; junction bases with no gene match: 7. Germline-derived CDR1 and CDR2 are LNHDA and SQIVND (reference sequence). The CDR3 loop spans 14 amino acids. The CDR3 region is CASNPGLSQETQYF. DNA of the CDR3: TGTGCCAGTAACCCGGGACTATCTCAAGAGACCCAGTACTTC.

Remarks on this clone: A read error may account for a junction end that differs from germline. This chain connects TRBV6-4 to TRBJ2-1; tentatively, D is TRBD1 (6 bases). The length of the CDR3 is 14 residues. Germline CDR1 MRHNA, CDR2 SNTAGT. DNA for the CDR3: TGTGCCAGCAGTTACTCCGAAGGGGGCAATGAGCAGTTCTTC. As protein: CASSYSEGGNEQFF.

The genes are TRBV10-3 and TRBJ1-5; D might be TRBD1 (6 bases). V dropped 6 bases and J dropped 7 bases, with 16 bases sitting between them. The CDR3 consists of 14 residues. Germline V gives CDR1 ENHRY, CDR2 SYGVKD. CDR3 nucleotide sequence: TGTGCCATCAGCTCCAGGGGAGAGGGGCAGCCCCAGCATTTT. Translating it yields CAISSRGEGQPQHF.

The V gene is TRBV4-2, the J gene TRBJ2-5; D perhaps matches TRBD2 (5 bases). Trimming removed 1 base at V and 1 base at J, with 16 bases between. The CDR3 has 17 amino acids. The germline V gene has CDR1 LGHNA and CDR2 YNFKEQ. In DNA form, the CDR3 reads TGTGCCAGCAGCCAAGGACCGGTCCCGGGGATCCAAGAGACCCAGTACTTC. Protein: CASSQGPVPGIQETQYF.

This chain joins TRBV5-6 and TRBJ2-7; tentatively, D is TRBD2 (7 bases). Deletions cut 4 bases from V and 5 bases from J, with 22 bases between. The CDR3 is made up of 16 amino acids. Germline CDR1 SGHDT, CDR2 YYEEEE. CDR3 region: CASSPQGSGGRDEQYF. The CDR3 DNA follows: TGTGCCAGCAGCCCCCAGGGTTCGGGGGGCAGGGACGAGCAGTACTTC.

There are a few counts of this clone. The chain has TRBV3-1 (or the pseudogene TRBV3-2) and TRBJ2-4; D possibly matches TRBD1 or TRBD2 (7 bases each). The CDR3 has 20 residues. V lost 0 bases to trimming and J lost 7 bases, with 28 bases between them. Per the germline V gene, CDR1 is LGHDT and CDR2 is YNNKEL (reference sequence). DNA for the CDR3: TGTGCCAGCAGCCAAGATCGACTGGCACAGGGGAGGGTAGCCCCCAACATTCAGTACTTC. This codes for CASSQDRLAQGRVAPNIQYF.

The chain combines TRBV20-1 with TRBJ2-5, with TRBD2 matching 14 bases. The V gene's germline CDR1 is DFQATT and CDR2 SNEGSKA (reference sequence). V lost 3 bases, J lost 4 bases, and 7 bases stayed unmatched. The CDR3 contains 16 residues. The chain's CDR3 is CSASLTSGGAGETQYF. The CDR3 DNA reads TGCAGTGCTAGTCTGACTAGCGGGGGGGCAGGAGAGACCCAGTACTTC.